This T cell receptor (beta chain) was retrieved from a study of blood T cell repertoires in COVID-19. Libraries were prepared by immunoSEQ multiplex PCR; TCRdb keeps only in-frame clonotypes and omits some of them. Of about 230,000 clones listed, 88% are singletons. The CDR3 sequence is 15 residues long. J lost 0 bases, V lost 3 bases, and 5 bases had no gene match. Germline loops: CDR1 WSHSY, CDR2 SAAADI. The TCR was taken from a woman aged 40 to 50 with acute COVID-19. This chain links TRBV10-2 with TRBJ2-7; TRBD2 matches 7 bases. Sample: PBMCs or T cells enriched from blood (not recorded which). In DNA, the CDR3 is TGCGCCAGCAGTGAATACGGGGGGAGCTCCTACGAGCAGTACGTC. This translates into CASSEYGGSSYEQYV.